This TCR beta chain was identified in a study of T cells expressing NK-cell markers. Study as a whole: All TCR beta repertoires analysed originated from sorted CD3+CD56+NKG2C+, CD3+CD56+NKG2C- and CD3+CD56-NKG2C+ T cells.

CDR1 is SGDLS, CDR2 YYNGEE, per germline. This CDR3 is built from 15 residues. For TCR beta, cDNA was produced by 5'RACE template switching with UMIs. Following a re-call of the 5' RACE reads, TCRdb has one entry per CDR3 protein and lacks DNA. The sample holds 440,000 or so distinct CDR3 sequences. About this clonotype: Antigen specificity is unknown.

Study-wide findings and caveats: Whether expanded NKG2C-expressing T cell clones recognize HCMV is unknown. Roughly six donors showed dominant NKG2C+ clonotypes comprising roughly 1.0-7.0% of their CD8+ T cells.

Sequencing was carried out using blood T cells: a sorted CD56 or NKG2C T cell subset, CD4+ or CD8+ T cells, or bulk PBMC T cells (not recorded which). This receptor was obtained from a woman between 18 and 70 years old in good health. The V gene is TRBV9, the J gene TRBJ2-3; TCRdb indicates TRBD2, and absent DNA this call remains unverified. The CDR3 protein is CASSVGGGIRDTQYF.